The 6 T cell receptor beta chains below come from one sample, sequenced in a study of shared clonotypes between healthy human individuals (TCRdb year 2020). Library generation was performed with the immunoSEQ multiplex PCR assay. What TCRdb holds here is the immuneACCESS table cut down to in-frame rearrangements. Part of the clones is not present; checked against another copy, under half of the missing clones reflect an unresolved V gene, and the others are unexplained. A total of 2 million to 2.5 million clones appear in this sample, 95% of them only once. The ten largest make up 0.13% of the sample. The sequenced sample consisted of naive CD4+ T cells sorted from blood. The cell subset or site label corresponds to: CD45RA+ positively selected. The origin of the receptors is a man aged 18 to 35 in good health.

The V and J genes are TRBV21-1 and TRBJ1-2. TRBV21-1 is marked as a pseudogene. The CDR3 spans 15 residues. The CDR3 nucleotides read TGTGCCAGCAGCAAAGTTGGGGGAACTAACTATGGCTACACCTTC. Encoded protein: CASSKVGGTNYGYTF.

This clone was seen a handful of times. This sequence joins TRBV7-2 and TRBJ1-2; 7 bases line up with TRBD1. Losses at the gene ends were 5 bases for V and 3 bases for J; bases not matched to a gene: 9. Germline CDR1 reads SGHTA; CDR2 reads FQGNSA. The CDR3 is made up of 15 amino acids. CDR3 residues: CASSQPGQSHYGYTF. The CDR3 coding sequence is TGTGCCAGCAGCCAGCCGGGACAGTCCCACTATGGCTACACCTTC.

This clone was seen a single time. The chain uses TRBV25-1 and TRBJ1-3; no firm D call. Germline CDR1 is MGHDK and CDR2 is SYGVNS. This CDR3 region has 15 residues. V shed 4 bases and J shed 4 bases, with 14 bases lying between them. The CDR3 DNA follows: TGTGCCAGCAGTGCCCCCCCGGCGCCGGGAAACACCATATATTTT. Its protein is CASSAPPAPGNTIYF.

The rearrangement joins TRBV7-8 to TRBJ2-5; TRBD1 matches 7 bases. Germline loops: CDR1 SGHVS, CDR2 FQNEAQ. The CDR3 covers 16 residues. V was clipped by 1 base and J by 2 bases; unmatched bases: 7. The CDR3 sequence is CASSLVRQGVQETQYF. The CDR3 DNA reads as TGTGCCAGCAGCTTAGTGAGGCAGGGGGTACAAGAGACCCAGTACTTC.

The chain links TRBV19 to TRBJ2-7; TRBD2 aligns across 12 bases. This CDR3 contains 15 residues. CDR1 is LNHDA, CDR2 SQIVND, per germline (reference sequence). V lost 5 bases to trimming and J lost 3 bases; unmatched junction nucleotides: 5. Here the CDR3 DNA reads TGTGCCAGTAGTCTCCGGACTAGCGGGAACTACGAGCAGTACTTC. Amino acid sequence: CASSLRTSGNYEQYF.

The chain joins TRBV25-1 to TRBJ2-5; tentative D call: TRBD1 (6 bases). This CDR3 region has 15 residues. CDR1 is MGHDK and CDR2 is SYGVNS in the germline V gene. Trimming took 2 bases from V and 0 from J, leaving 10 bases between them. CDR3 in DNA: TGTGCCAGCAGTGAACCGGGGACATACCAAGAGACCCAGTACTTC. Its translation is CASSEPGTYQETQYF.